This T cell receptor beta chain is drawn from a study of glioma-infiltrating T cells. As to this clonotype: Its specificity is unknown.

Study outcomes and limitations: Above-expected tissue-blood divergence occurred in all gliomas, most in low-grade ones. Only very few CDR3 sequences appeared in both tissue and blood.

Using RNA template, CDR3s of TCR alpha and beta were amplified with iRepertoire arm-PCR. Input was 100-400 ng of tissue mRNA or PBMC total RNA. In TCRdb, the multiplex PCR reads were re-called with MiXCR into one record per CDR3 protein. Here the sample spans a few hundred thousand distinct CDR3 sequences, 41% being singletons. This CDR3 has 14 residues. CDR1 is DFQATT and CDR2 is SNEGSKA in the germline V gene (reference sequence). V lost 6 bases, J lost 7 bases, and 12 bases stayed unmatched. This receptor was identified in a human donor with low-grade glioma or glioblastoma, undergoing nonglioma brain surgery, or in good health (not recorded which). Input material: glioma tissue, nonneoplastic brain tissue, or PBMCs (not recorded which). The genes are TRBV20-1 and TRBJ2-7; TRBD1 aligns across 10 bases. As DNA, the CDR3 is TGCAGTGCGCTACCCGGGACAGGGGCTAAGGAGCAGTACTTC. As protein: CSALPGTGAKEQYF.